Presented here are 24 T cell receptor beta chains from one specimen sequenced in a study of T cells after yellow fever vaccination. Each CDR3 protein is one row after TCRdb ran MiXCR on the 5' RACE reads. The table records some 600,000 distinct CDR3 sequences, around a sixth of them present only once. The sequenced sample was PBMCs, obtained 5 days after the first yellow fever vaccination. These receptor sequences come from a man aged 18 to 35 who received the YFV17D yellow fever vaccine.

This clonotype was picked up a small number of times. This chain joins TRBV7-2 and TRBJ1-1; D is undetermined. Looked up from germline, CDR1 is SGHTA and CDR2 is FQGNSA. The CDR3 is 14 residues long. Trimming stripped 2 bases from V and 2 bases from J, with 9 bases between. The CDR3: CASSLNSQNTEAFF. The DNA of the CDR3 is TGTGCCAGCAGCTTAAACAGCCAAAACACTGAAGCTTTCTTT.

This clonotype was found once. The rearrangement joins TRBV6-4 to TRBJ2-1; 13 nucleotides align to TRBD2. Losses at the gene ends were 0 bases for V and 8 bases for J; bases not matched to a gene: 4. The CDR3 totals 16 residues. Germline V lookup: CDR1 MRHNA, CDR2 SNTAGT. The CDR3 is CASSDSGTSGVYEQFF. The CDR3 DNA sequence: TGTGCCAGCAGTGACTCCGGGACTAGCGGGGTCTATGAGCAGTTCTTC.

The rearrangement joins TRBV20-1 to TRBJ2-1; 9 bases agree with TRBD1. This CDR3 has 15 amino acids. J was trimmed by 2 bases and V by 2 bases; bases with no gene match: 4. Per germline, CDR1 DFQATT and CDR2 SNEGSKA (reference sequence). CDR3 loop: CSARSWDRAYNEQFF. The CDR3 DNA is TGCAGTGCTAGATCATGGGACAGGGCCTACAATGAGCAGTTCTTC.

This clonotype was observed a few times. The chain combines TRBV7-8 with TRBJ2-1; TRBD2 agrees at 9 bases. The CDR3 extends over 18 amino acids. Germline V CDR1 and CDR2: SGHVS, FQNEAQ. V lost 5 bases and J lost 0; bases outside the gene matches: 11. DNA for the CDR3: TGTGCCAGCAGCCCCCGGGGACTAGCAGGGAACTCCTACAATGAGCAGTTCTTC. Encoded protein: CASSPRGLAGNSYNEQFF.

This CDR3 is CASRGRHDETQYF. The CDR3 DNA is TGCGCCAGCAGGGGCCGTCATGATGAGACCCAGTACTTC. This rearrangement joins TRBV10-2 to TRBJ2-5; D remains unclear. Germline V gene data show CDR1 as WSHSY and CDR2 as SAAADI. The CDR3 contains 13 residues. Trimming stripped 6 bases from V and 5 bases from J, with 13 bases between.

This clonotype has only a few counts. V usage is TRBV6-1 and J usage is TRBJ2-3; D is undetermined. V shed 6 bases and J shed 2 bases, with 9 bases lying between them. The CDR3 consists of 13 residues. Germline CDR1 and CDR2: MNHNS and SASEGT. CDR3 nucleotides: TGTGCCAGCAGGGCTAGAGTCACAGATACGCAGTATTTT. Amino acid sequence: CASRARVTDTQYF.

This clonotype was seen only a few times. The chain uses TRBV5-6 and TRBJ2-3, with 7 positions matching TRBD1. V was pared by 6 bases and J by 0 bases, with 4 bases of the junction left unmatched. Germline CDR1 SGHDT, CDR2 YYEEEE. CDR3 length equals 14 residues. CDR3: CASINRGSTDTQYF. The CDR3, as DNA: TGTGCCAGCATTAACAGGGGTAGCACAGATACGCAGTATTTT.

The CDR3 DNA sequence: TGTGCCAGCAGCTCATGGACAGGTCTTACCAAGATGACCCAGTACTTC. The encoded protein is CASSSWTGLTKMTQYF. V and J are TRBV7-9 and TRBJ2-5; 7 bases line up with TRBD1. The J segment lost 7 bases and the V segment lost 4 bases, leaving 15 bases of the junction unmatched. The V gene's germline CDR1 is SEHNR and CDR2 FQNEAQ (reference sequence). The CDR3 length is 16 residues. The full variable domain, rest sourced from reference TRBV7-9 and TRBJ2-5, is DTGVSQNPRHKITKRGQNVTFRCDPISEHNRLYWYRQTLGQGPEFLTYFQNEAQLEKSRLLSDRFSAERPKGSFSTLEIQRTEQGDSAMYLCASSSWTGLTKMTQYFGPGTRLLVL.

The V and J genes are TRBV7-9 and TRBJ2-1, with 10 positions matching TRBD2. Germline assignment: CDR1 SEHNR and CDR2 FQNEAQ (reference sequence). With V trimmed by 2 bases and J by 6 bases, 7 bases remained unmatched. This CDR3 contains 16 residues. CDR3 nucleotide sequence: TGTGCCAGCAGCTTACTCCGACTAGCGGGTCCCAATGAGCAGTTCTTC. Amino acids: CASSLLRLAGPNEQFF.

In its sample, this clonotype was seen many times. The V and J genes are TRBV2 and TRBJ2-3; the D gene could be TRBD1 or TRBD2 (6 bases each). Germline loops: CDR1 SNHLY, CDR2 FYNNEI. The V gene lost 6 bases and the J gene lost 2 bases, with 9 bases spanning the gap. The CDR3 spans 13 residues. CDR3 bases: TGTGCCAGCAGCCGGGGGCCCACAGATACGCAGTATTTT. This codes for CASSRGPTDTQYF. The variable domain in full, completed from reference TRBV2 and TRBJ2-3, reads EPEVTQTPSHQVTQMGQEVILRCVPISNHLYFYWYRQILGQKVEFLVSFYNNEISEKSEIFDDQFSVERPDGSNFTLKIRSTKLEDSAMYFCASSRGPTDTQYFGPGTRLTVL.

This clonotype has a handful of counts. The CDR3 DNA is TGCAGTGCCTCATCTAGCGGGGATCGGGACAATGAGCAGTTCTTC. Translating it yields CSASSSGDRDNEQFF. The chain carries TRBV20-1 and TRBJ2-1; 9 bases agree with TRBD2. The CDR3 length is 15 residues. Germline lookup yields CDR1 DFQATT and CDR2 SNEGSKA (reference sequence). V lost 6 bases, J lost 5 bases, and 11 bases stayed unmatched.

This clonotype occurred a few times. This chain connects TRBV6-2 or TRBV6-3 to TRBJ1-1; D possibly corresponds to TRBD1 (6 bases). CDR3 length equals 16 residues. Between the trimmed V and J ends, which lost 6 bases and 4 bases, there was a span of 21 bases. Germline CDR1 and CDR2: MNHEY and SVGEGT. The CDR3 DNA reads TGTGCCAGCAGCGACAATCAGCACGGAGGGGGCACTGAAGCTTTCTTT. Translating it yields CASSDNQHGGGTEAFF.

This clonotype was detected a few times. The gene calls are TRBV7-8 and TRBJ1-5; TRBD1 might be the D (5 bases). Trimming left V 1 base short and J 0 bases short, with 16 bases between. From germline, CDR1 is SGHVS and CDR2 FQNEAQ. The CDR3 runs to 18 residues. CDR3 protein: CASSLEVRRGGSNQPQHF. Here the CDR3 DNA reads TGTGCCAGCAGCTTAGAGGTTAGGAGGGGCGGTAGCAATCAGCCCCAGCATTTT. The entire variable domain, with the rest obtained from reference TRBV7-8 and TRBJ1-5, is as follows: GAGVSQSPRYKVAKRGQDVALRCDPISGHVSLFWYQQALGQGPEFLTYFQNEAQLDKSGLPSDRFFAERPEGSVSTLKIQRTQQEDSAVYLCASSLEVRRGGSNQPQHFGDGTRLSIL.

The J gene is TRBJ2-1, the V gene TRBV10-2; tentative D call: TRBD1 (6 bases). CDR1 is WSHSY and CDR2 is SAAADI in the germline V gene. The CDR3 runs 15 residues. The V gene lost 7 bases and the J gene lost 3 bases, with 16 bases spanning the gap. The CDR3 sequence is CASTAGDPLYNEQFF. CDR3 DNA: TGCGCCAGCACCGCAGGGGACCCCCTCTACAATGAGCAGTTCTTC.

V gene TRBV13 combines with J gene TRBJ1-2; D uncertain. Looked up from germline, CDR1 is PRHDT and CDR2 is FYEKMQ (reference sequence). The CDR3 contains 14 residues. V lost 5 bases and J 8 bases, leaving 18 bases between the germline ends. For the CDR3, the DNA is TGTGCCAGCAGCCTCAGGACGTCGGGAGTCGGCTACACCTTC. Protein product: CASSLRTSGVGYTF.

This chain links TRBV7-9 with TRBJ1-2; D is ambiguous. Germline V lookup: CDR1 SEHNR, CDR2 FQNEAQ (reference sequence). The germline V and J ends were trimmed by 8 bases and 4 bases, with 8 bases remaining between them. The CDR3 is made up of 11 amino acids. In DNA form, the CDR3 reads TGTGCCAGCGGCGGAACCTATGGCTACACCTTC. Its protein is CASGGTYGYTF.

In its sample, this clonotype was seen a few times. This rearrangement joins TRBV20-1 to TRBJ2-5; D call uncertain. The CDR3 consists of 14 residues. Trimming took 2 bases from V and 4 from J, leaving 14 bases between them. Germline V gene sequence: CDR1 DFQATT, CDR2 SNEGSKA (reference sequence). The CDR3 DNA follows: TGCAGTGCTAGACCGGCTTCGACTTCAGAGACCCAGTACTTC. Its protein product is CSARPASTSETQYF.

This clonotype was picked up a small number of times. V and J are TRBV10-3 and TRBJ1-2; TRBD1 agrees at 7 bases. Trimming cost V 6 bases and J 4 bases; bases outside gene matches: 14. The CDR3 is 16 amino acids. Germline V gene lookup returns CDR1 ENHRY and CDR2 SYGVKD. In nucleotides, the CDR3 is TGTGCCATCAGCGACCGAGGGACAGCCAAGACCTATGGCTACACCTTC. Translated, it gives CAISDRGTAKTYGYTF.

This clonotype was detected ten times or more. The chain is built from TRBV29-1 and TRBJ2-1, with a weak D call TRBD1 (5 bases). V lost 6 bases and J lost 8, with 17 bases in between. Looked up from germline, CDR1 is SQVTM and CDR2 is ANQGSEA. The CDR3 consists of 13 residues. The CDR3 nucleotides read TGCAGCGTCCCATTGGGGCAGTTGGATGAGCAGTTCTTC. Amino acid sequence: CSVPLGQLDEQFF.

V usage is TRBV18 and J usage is TRBJ1-1; 9 bases agree with TRBD1. V lost 3 bases to trimming and J lost 1 base; unmatched junction nucleotides: 9. The CDR3 consists of 17 residues. Germline V gene data show CDR1 as KGHSH and CDR2 as LQKENI. CDR3 residues: CASSPFGTGRGNTEAFF. CDR3 DNA sequence: TGTGCCAGCTCACCTTTTGGGACAGGGAGGGGGAACACTGAAGCTTTCTTT.

This chain joins TRBV5-4 and TRBJ1-1; the D gene is possibly TRBD1 (6 bases). Per germline, CDR1 SGHNT and CDR2 YYREEE (reference sequence). V lost 3 bases, J lost 1 base, and 10 bases lay in between. CDR3 length equals 14 residues. CDR3 coding DNA: TGTGCCAGCAGCTGGACAGTCGCGAACACTGAAGCTTTCTTT. This encodes CASSWTVANTEAFF. Supplemented by reference TRBV5-4 and TRBJ1-1, the full variable domain reads ETGVTQSPTHLIKTRGQQVTLRCSSQSGHNTVSWYQQALGQGPQFIFQYYREEENGRGNFPPRFSGLQFPNYSSELNVNALELDDSALYLCASSWTVANTEAFFGQGTRLTVV.

The V gene is TRBV29-1, the J gene TRBJ2-5; D call uncertain. V dropped 6 bases and J dropped 1 base, with 12 bases sitting between them. The CDR3 is 13 residues long. The germline CDR1 and CDR2 sequences are SQVTM and ANQGSEA. The CDR3 protein is CSVMPQVQETQYF. CDR3 DNA: TGCAGCGTCATGCCCCAGGTCCAAGAGACCCAGTACTTC.

This clonotype was seen more than once but under ten times. The chain has TRBV4-1 and TRBJ1-5, with D possibly matching TRBD1 (6 bases). This CDR3 is built from 16 residues. The V end lost 0 bases, the J end lost 3 bases, and 12 bases lay between the germline ends. From germline, CDR1 is MGHRA and CDR2 YSYEKL. CDR3 nucleotides: TGCGCCAGCAGCCAAGAAGGACAGCCCATCAATCAGCCCCAGCATTTT. Protein sequence: CASSQEGQPINQPQHF.

This clonotype has a count of ten or more. The genes are TRBV12-3 or TRBV12-4 and TRBJ2-5; D is uncertain. This CDR3 has 13 residues. Trimming cost V 1 base and J 5 bases, with 8 bases left between them. This CDR3 is CASSLEGRETQYF. The CDR3 coding sequence is TGTGCCAGCAGTTTAGAGGGAAGGGAGACCCAGTACTTC.